These T cell receptor beta chains were read from a single sample in a study of tumor and adjacent non-tumor tissue in lung cancer. TCRdb re-derived calls from the multiplex PCR reads in MiXCR, one entry per CDR3 protein. This table holds about 50,000 distinct CDR3 sequences, 74% found once. The sample taken for sequencing was distant non-tumor lung tissue. These receptors all stem from a woman aged 60 to 75 with non-small cell lung cancer. CDR3s include the opening cysteine and the closing phenylalanine or tryptophan. The D gene is left open where the match is weak. Size values are once, few and many counts, or a class for expanded clones, and some rows have none.

>TRBJ1-1|.|TRBV6-2/TRBV6-3|TRBD1
TGTGCCAGTTTCCGGACAGGTGGAGGGAACACTGAAGCTTTCTTT
CASFRTGGGNTEAFF
>TRBJ1-4|many|TRBV12-3/TRBV12-4|.
TGTGCCAGCACCCACAGAGGAGAACTGTTTTTT
CASTHRGELFF
>TRBJ1-5|.|TRBV2|TRBD1
TGTGCCAAGGGAAAGACAGGGGGCAATCAGCCCCAGCATTTT
CAKGKTGGNQPQHF
>TRBJ2-7|.|TRBV4-3|TRBD2
TGCGCCAGCAGCCATGGGACTAGCGGGACCTACGAACAGTACTTC
CASSHGTSGTYEQYF
>TRBJ1-1|.|TRBV11-1|.
TGTGCCAGCATCCTATTCTCGGACAGCCTAAGTTTCTTT
CASILFSDSLSFF
>TRBJ2-2|.|TRBV4-3|.
TGCGCCAGCAGCCAGGGTACACGGGAAATGAAGACCGGGGGGCTGTTTTTT
CASSQGTREMKTGGLFF
>TRBJ2-7|many|TRBV11-2|.
TGTGCCAGCAGCTTCGCGTTCTCCTACGAGCAGTACTTC
CASSFAFSYEQYF
>TRBJ2-7|many|TRBV20-1|TRBD2
TGCAGTGCGAGACCCTTTAGCGGGGGGGCCGGCGAGCAGTACTTC
CSARPFSGGAGEQYF
>TRBJ2-1|.|TRBV6-2/TRBV6-3|TRBD2
TGTGCCAGCAGTTACTCGGGGGTAACGGGGGGGCAGGACAATGAGCAGTTCTTC
CASSYSGVTGGQDNEQFF
>TRBJ2-1|many|TRBV5-6|.
TGTGCCAGCAGCTTTGGCGGTGGGCCCTACAATGAGCAGTTCTTC
CASSFGGGPYNEQFF
>TRBJ2-2|few|TRBV10-2|TRBD1
TGCGCCAGCACCCTCGTCCGCGGGACAGGGACGAACACCGGGGAACTGTTTTTT
CASTLVRGTGTNTGELFF
>TRBJ2-3|.|TRBV28|.
TGTGCCAGCGGGCCGGGAACTAGTACAGATACGCAGTATTTT
CASGPGTSTDTQYF
>TRBJ2-3|many|TRBV28|.
TGTGCCAGCAGTTTAGCGGGACGGGGAGCACAGAATACGCAGTATTTT
CASSLAGRGAQNTQYF
>TRBJ2-2|.|TRBV11-2|.
TGTGCCAGCAGCGAGGACACCGGGGAACTGTTTTTT
CASSEDTGELFF
>TRBJ2-4|.|TRBV11-2|.
TGTGCCAGCAGCGCGTCTGGGGAAGCCAAAAACATCCAGTACTTC
CASSASGEAKNIQYF
>TRBJ2-1|medium-sized|TRBV6-2/TRBV6-3|.
TGTGCCAGCAGTTATAATGGACTTGAGCAGTTCTTC
CASSYNGLEQFF
>TRBJ2-7|.|TRBV5-4|.
TGTACCAGCTGCCTATCAAGACCGGCAACTTACGAGCAGTACTTC
CTSCLSRPATYEQYF
>TRBJ2-1|.|TRBV11-2|TRBD1
TGTGTCAGCAGCTCCCACAGGGGGCTAGAGTGCAATGAGCAGCTCTTC
CVSSSHRGLECNEQLF
>TRBJ2-7|.|TRBV6-2/TRBV6-3|.
TGTGCCAACATCAACCGGAAGACAACGGGGATTCACGAGCAGTACTTC
CANINRKTTGIHEQYF
>TRBJ2-3|.|TRBV6-2/TRBV6-3|.
TGTGCCAGCAGCCAAACACGACAGGCTGGCACAGATACGCAGTATTTT
CASSQTRQAGTDTQYF
>TRBJ2-2|few|TRBV11-2|.
TGTGCCAGTTGCTTAGGCAGGGGATACACCGGGGAGCTGTTTTTT
CASCLGRGYTGELFF
>TRBJ1-4|many|TRBV5-1|.
TGCGCCAGCAGCTTCACCCCGGACTCTACAACTAATGAAAAACTGTTTTTT
CASSFTPDSTTNEKLFF
>TRBJ2-7|.|TRBV4-3|.
TGCGCCAGCACCTTTGCAGGGGAATTCCCCTACGAGCAGTATTTC
CASTFAGEFPYEQYF
>TRBJ2-3|.|TRBV11-3|TRBD1
TGTGCCAGCAGATTAGGTTTAACAGGGGGCCGTAGCAGAGATACGCAGTATTTT
CASRLGLTGGRSRDTQYF
>TRBJ2-2|few|TRBV7-9|.
TGTGCCAGCAGCTTAGGAGTCGTCGGGGAGCTGTTTTTT
CASSLGVVGELFF
>TRBJ1-1|many|TRBV7-9|.
TGTGCCAGCAGCTTTGATTTGGACAGTTTACCTGAAGCTTTCTTT
CASSFDLDSLPEAFF
>TRBJ2-1|.|TRBV4-3|.
TGCGCCAGCACCCAAACTGTATCCTGGGGCTCCTACAATGAGCAGTTCTTC
CASTQTVSWGSYNEQFF
>TRBJ1-1|.|TRBV29-1|.
TGCAACGTTCTTTTACCCGGACCAGGGAAAATGAACACTGAAGCTTTCTTT
CNVLLPGPGKMNTEAFF
>TRBJ1-2|.|TRBV20-1|TRBD1
TGCAGTGCTAGTTCGGGCAGGGGGCGCAGCTATGGTTATACCTTC
CSASSGRGRSYGYTF
>TRBJ2-1|.|TRBV28|.
TGTGCCAGCAGTCGAGCCGGGTCCTCGAATGAGCAGTTCTTC
CASSRAGSSNEQFF
>TRBJ1-5|.|TRBV6-5|TRBD1
TGTGCCAGCAGGATGAGACAGGGACATCAACCCCATCATTTT
CASRMRQGHQPHHF
>TRBJ2-2|few|TRBV28|TRBD1
TGTGCCAGCAGTTTCCAGGGGGTGCGTACCGGGGAGCTGTTTTTT
CASSFQGVRTGELFF
>TRBJ2-3|.|TRBV6-2/TRBV6-3|TRBD1
TGTACCAGCAGTTTGACAGGGCCGATTACGCAGTATTTT
CTSSLTGPITQYF
>TRBJ2-1|.|TRBV4-2|TRBD2
TGTGCCAGCAGCCAAGAATGGCGGGGGGGGTCCGTTGATGAACAGTTCTTC
CASSQEWRGGSVDEQFF
>TRBJ2-3|many|TRBV12-3/TRBV12-4|.
TGTGCCAGCAGTCACCGGGACGGTAGCACAGATACGCAGTATTTT
CASSHRDGSTDTQYF